This T cell receptor beta chain is from a study of metastatic and nonmetastatic thyroid tumors. General study results and limits: It was reportedly found that TCR beta diversity was significantly higher in malignant thyroid tumors than in benign nodules, a difference seen in both blood and tumor samples.

CDR3 length equals 18 residues. After removal of 1 base from V and 2 bases from J, the junction contained 11 bases not matched to a gene. The germline CDR1 and CDR2 sequences are LGHNA and YNFKEQ. No treatment had been given to any patient before thyroid surgery. TCRdb re-called the PCR reads via MiXCR. This table holds around 20,000 clones, about a fifth found once. This clone was seen ten or more times. Its specificity is unknown. V gene TRBV4-2 combines with J gene TRBJ2-7; 10 bases line up with TRBD2. The sequence came from a female donor with papillary thyroid cancer or a benign thyroid nodule (not recorded which). Some clones in this sample may be carry-over from other donors' samples. Material for sequencing was tumor tissue. The chain's CDR3 is CASSQAAASGSSAYEQYF. The CDR3 DNA reads as TGTGCCAGCAGCCAAGCGGCGGCTAGCGGGAGTTCGGCCTACGAGCAGTACTTC.